The 26 T cell receptor beta chains below were found in one sample sequenced in a study of cytomegalovirus exposure and HLA in healthy donors. 60 Vbeta and 13 Jbeta primers were used in PCR. TCRdb keeps only in-frame clones here, not all; method: immunoSEQ multiplex PCR. The sample has 200,000 to 250,000 clones; the top ten hold roughly 1.2%. The sample was PBMCs. The receptors were gathered from a girl aged 2 to 9 in good health and CMV-seropositive.

The chain carries TRBV5-6 and TRBJ2-2; D possibly corresponds to TRBD1 (5 bases). The CDR3 totals 17 residues. Trimming stripped 0 bases from V and 1 base from J, with 13 bases between. The germline gives CDR1 SGHDT, CDR2 YYEEEE. CDR3 sequence reads: CASSLVGWGENTGELFF. The CDR3 DNA sequence: TGTGCCAGCAGCTTGGTCGGGTGGGGCGAGAACACCGGGGAGCTGTTTTTT.

The CDR3 bases are TGTGCCAGCAGGAGGGCTAGCGGGACCAGCTCCTACAATGAGCAGTTCTTC. Translation: CASRRASGTSSYNEQFF. The chain carries TRBV27 and TRBJ2-1, with 9 bases lining up with TRBD2. The CDR3 has 17 amino acids. V trimming: 6 bases; J trimming: 0 bases; junction bases outside the gene matches: 9. Per the germline V gene, CDR1 is MNHEY and CDR2 is SMNVEV (reference sequence).

The gene calls are TRBV9 and TRBJ2-5; weak D call: TRBD2 (5 bases). Germline CDR1 is SGDLS and CDR2 is YYNGEE. This CDR3 region has 15 residues. V lost 3 bases, J lost 0 bases, and 12 bases lay in between. DNA for the CDR3: TGTGCCAGCAGCGCTCGGGGAGCGAACCAAGAGACCCAGTACTTC. Amino acids: CASSARGANQETQYF.

J is TRBJ1-1 and V is TRBV5-1; D unclear. This CDR3 spans 15 amino acids. Between the trimmed V and J ends, which lost 0 bases and 2 bases, there was a span of 11 bases. CDR1 is SGHRS and CDR2 is YFSETQ in the germline V gene. Written as DNA, the CDR3 is TGCGCCAGCAGCTTGGAAGGACTGCTAAACACTGAAGCTTTCTTT. It yields the protein CASSLEGLLNTEAFF.

V is TRBV7-9 and J is TRBJ2-1; TRBD2 aligns across 10 bases. Germline CDR1 reads SEHNR; CDR2 reads FQNEAQ (reference sequence). The J segment lost 9 bases and the V segment lost 0 bases, leaving 5 bases of the junction unmatched. This CDR3 is built from 15 residues. CDR3 loop: CASSLALGLAVEQFF. The CDR3 DNA reads TGTGCCAGCAGCTTAGCCCTTGGACTAGCGGTTGAGCAGTTCTTC.

This chain uses TRBV4-1 with TRBJ1-5, with 10 bases that match TRBD1. CDR1 is MGHRA, CDR2 YSYEKL, per germline. V gave up 1 base and J gave up 6 bases; unmatched junction bases: 3. The CDR3 runs to 15 residues. Here the CDR3 reads CASSQGTGGSQPQHF. The CDR3 DNA follows: TGCGCCAGCAGCCAAGGGACAGGGGGAAGTCAGCCCCAGCATTTT.

The chain combines TRBV28 with TRBJ2-7; a weak D match, TRBD1 (6 bases). This CDR3 has 14 residues. Germline V gene sequence: CDR1 MDHEN, CDR2 SYDVKM. V was clipped by 6 bases and J by 5 bases, with 17 bases between them. This chain's CDR3 is CASSQTIQGHEQYF. As DNA, the CDR3 is TGTGCCAGCAGCCAGACGATACAGGGTCACGAGCAGTACTTC.

This chain links TRBV30 with TRBJ1-2, with D hard to call. This CDR3 has 11 residues. Germline V gene sequence: CDR1 GTSNPN, CDR2 SVGIG (reference sequence). Trimming left V 5 bases short and J 4 bases short, with 8 bases between. The CDR3 DNA reads TGTGCCTGGGAGTGGGCCTATGGCTACACCTTC. It specifies CAWEWAYGYTF.

This chain joins TRBV2 and TRBJ2-1, with D maybe TRBD2 (5 bases). The V and J ends lost 7 bases and 0 bases respectively, with 10 bases between them. The CDR3 contains 14 residues. Germline CDR1 and CDR2: SNHLY and FYNNEI. The CDR3 DNA reads TGTGCCAGCATGGGCACTAGCTCCTACAATGAGCAGTTCTTC. Amino acid sequence: CASMGTSSYNEQFF. The complete variable domain, with remaining parts taken from reference TRBV2 and TRBJ2-1, reads EPEVTQTPSHQVTQMGQEVILRCVPISNHLYFYWYRQILGQKVEFLVSFYNNEISEKSEIFDDQFSVERPDGSNFTLKIRSTKLEDSAMYFCASMGTSSYNEQFFGPGTRLTVL.

DNA of the CDR3: TGTGCCAGCAGCCCTCGACTAATCCCGCACGGTGAGCAGTTCTTC. Translating gives CASSPRLIPHGEQFF. The chain combines TRBV5-4 with TRBJ2-1; maybe TRBD2 (5 bases). Germline V gene lookup returns CDR1 SGHNT and CDR2 YYREEE (reference sequence). The V end was cut by 4 bases, the J end by 9 bases, with 20 bases between. This CDR3 is built from 15 residues.

The V and J genes are TRBV14 and TRBJ2-3, with D unclear. The CDR3 covers 13 residues. Looked up from germline, CDR1 is SGHDN and CDR2 is FVKESK. Trimming took 4 bases from V and 2 from J, leaving 7 bases between them. CDR3: CASSPFFTDTQYF. CDR3 coding DNA: TGTGCCAGCAGCCCTTTTTTCACAGATACGCAGTATTTT. Full variable domain (missing parts from reference TRBV14 and TRBJ2-3): EAGVTQFPSHSVIEKGQTVTLRCDPISGHDNLYWYRRVMGKEIKFLLHFVKESKQDESGMPNNRFLAERTGGTYSTLKVQPAELEDSGVYFCASSPFFTDTQYFGPGTRLTVL.

The chain combines TRBV9 with TRBJ2-1; 14 bases map to TRBD2. There are 21 residues in the CDR3. Germline assignment: CDR1 SGDLS and CDR2 YYNGEE. The junction had 21 bases not matched to a gene; V was cut back by 4 bases and J by 6 bases. This chain's CDR3 is CASSIPSQGLAGETNSNEQFF. CDR3 coding DNA: TGTGCCAGCAGCATCCCCTCCCAGGGACTAGCGGGAGAGACCAATAGCAATGAGCAGTTCTTC.

V is TRBV29-1 and J is TRBJ2-1, with a tentative D call TRBD2 (6 bases). Germline values: CDR1 SQVTM, CDR2 ANQGSEA. This CDR3 spans 17 amino acids. The V end lost 0 bases, the J end lost 6 bases, and 21 bases lay between the germline ends. The DNA for the CDR3 is TGCAGCGTTGAAGATCCGATGGCGGGACGGTATGGCAATGAGCAGTTCTTC. Protein product: CSVEDPMAGRYGNEQFF.

V and J are TRBV7-9 and TRBJ2-1; the match to TRBD2 covers 10 bases. With V trimmed by 3 bases and J by 2 bases, 1 base remained unmatched. The germline CDR1 and CDR2 sequences are SEHNR and FQNEAQ (reference sequence). The CDR3 is 15 residues long. This CDR3 reads CASSFGTSAYNEQFF. CDR3 bases: TGTGCCAGCAGCTTCGGGACTAGCGCCTACAATGAGCAGTTCTTC.

The chain is built from TRBV7-9 and TRBJ1-2; D is undetermined. CDR3 size: 15 residues. Trimming shortened V by 5 bases and J by 3 bases, and 16 bases separated the two germline ends. The germline V gene encodes CDR1 SEHNR and CDR2 FQNEAQ (reference sequence). CDR3 bases: TGTGCCAGCAGCCCAGAATTAGACTTAGACTATGGCTACACCTTC. The encoded protein is CASSPELDLDYGYTF.

The rearrangement joins TRBV7-9 to TRBJ1-2; D uncertain. Germline CDR1 and CDR2: SEHNR and FQNEAQ (reference sequence). V dropped 5 bases and J dropped 8 bases, with 15 bases sitting between them. The CDR3 extends over 13 amino acids. The CDR3 DNA sequence: TGTGCCAGCAGCCTGGTCGACCTAGAGGGCTACACCTTC. This translates into CASSLVDLEGYTF.

V is TRBV28 and J is TRBJ2-1; 10 positions match TRBD2. This CDR3 is 15 amino acids long. The V and J ends lost 2 bases and 16 bases, in that order; junction bases with no gene match: 14. Per germline, CDR1 MDHEN and CDR2 SYDVKM. The chain's CDR3 is CASSLGSSGRALIFF. CDR3 coding DNA: TGTGCCAGCAGTTTAGGGTCAAGCGGGAGGGCCTTAATATTCTTC. The full variable domain, its missing parts supplied by reference TRBV28 and TRBJ2-1, is DVKVTQSSRYLVKRTGEKVFLECVQDMDHENMFWYRQDPGLGLRLIYFSYDVKMKEKGDIPEGYSVSREKKERFSLILESASTNQTSMYLCASSLGSSGRALIFFGPGTRLTVL.

The genes are TRBV27 and TRBJ2-1; the D gene is possibly TRBD2 (6 bases). The V end was cut by 5 bases, the J end by 3 bases, with 11 bases between. The V gene's germline CDR1 is MNHEY and CDR2 SMNVEV (reference sequence). This CDR3 spans 14 amino acids. The CDR3 here is CASSLGTGYNEQFF. Here the CDR3 DNA reads TGTGCCAGCAGTCTCGGGACTGGCTACAATGAGCAGTTCTTC.

The rearrangement joins TRBV5-6 to TRBJ2-7, with 13 bases identical to TRBD2. With V trimmed by 4 bases and J by 6 bases, 7 bases remained unmatched. Germline V gives CDR1 SGHDT, CDR2 YYEEEE. The CDR3 spans 15 residues. Here the CDR3 reads CASSLRTSGGGEQYF. For the CDR3, the DNA is TGTGCCAGCAGCCTAAGGACTAGCGGGGGTGGCGAGCAGTACTTC.

V and J are TRBV4-1 and TRBJ2-1, with 10 bases lining up with TRBD2. Germline-derived CDR1 and CDR2 are MGHRA and YSYEKL. This CDR3 has 16 residues. The ends lost 4 bases at V and 2 bases at J; junction bases unmatched: 5. Here the CDR3 DNA reads TGCGCCAGCAGCCGGACTAGCGGCCTAACCTACAATGAGCAGTTCTTC. This gives the protein CASSRTSGLTYNEQFF.

This chain connects TRBV27 to TRBJ2-7; 9 bases fit TRBD1. CDR3 length: 16 residues. Germline V gene data show CDR1 as MNHEY and CDR2 as SMNVEV (reference sequence). V lost 7 bases, J lost 2 bases, and 12 bases stayed unmatched. The DNA of the CDR3 is TGTGCCAGCACTCCAACGCCGGGACAGGGCACCTACGAGCAGTACTTC. This codes for CASTPTPGQGTYEQYF.

The chain joins TRBV10-3 to TRBJ1-5; no clear D. V shed 3 bases and J shed 6 bases, with 6 bases lying between them. Germline values: CDR1 ENHRY, CDR2 SYGVKD. The CDR3 is 12 amino acids. The CDR3 region is CAISDWSQPQHF. The CDR3 DNA is TGTGCCATCAGTGATTGGAGTCAGCCCCAGCATTTT.

The chain uses TRBV6-6 and TRBJ2-7; 12 bases match TRBD1. Germline loops: CDR1 MNHNY, CDR2 SVGAGI (reference sequence). Unmatched junction bases numbered 13, after V lost 6 bases and J lost 7 bases. This CDR3 comprises 16 residues. The CDR3 sequence: CASRFSPGQGAREQYF. The CDR3 DNA follows: TGTGCCAGCAGATTCTCCCCGGGACAGGGGGCGAGAGAGCAGTACTTC.

The gene calls are TRBV7-9 and TRBJ2-7, with 14 bases identical to TRBD2. CDR3 length: 17 residues. After removal of 7 bases from V and 2 bases from J, the junction contained 10 bases not matched to a gene. Germline V gives CDR1 SEHNR, CDR2 FQNEAQ (reference sequence). The CDR3 nucleotides read TGTGCCAGCAATGGCGGGACTAGCGGGAGAGCCCCCTACGAGCAGTACTTC. This codes for CASNGGTSGRAPYEQYF.

Note on this clone: Other DNA sequences within the sample encode an identical CDR3. The chain carries TRBV2 and TRBJ2-5, with TRBD1 matching 7 bases. Germline loops: CDR1 SNHLY, CDR2 FYNNEI. J was trimmed by 1 base and V by 7 bases; bases with no gene match: 3. The CDR3 loop spans 13 amino acids. The CDR3 coding sequence is TGTGCCAGCATTAGGGACAGCCAAGAGACCCAGTACTTC. Encoded protein: CASIRDSQETQYF.

The chain has TRBV6-1 and TRBJ2-7; 7 nucleotides agree with TRBD1. Trimming removed 1 base from V and 2 bases from J; junction bases left unmatched: 2. The CDR3 length is 14 residues. Per the germline V gene, CDR1 is MNHNS and CDR2 is SASEGT. CDR3 bases: TGTGCCAGCAGTGAAGGACAGGGTACCTACGAGCAGTACTTC. This sequence encodes CASSEGQGTYEQYF.